Listed below are T cell receptor beta chains from one sample, sequenced in a study of cytomegalovirus exposure and HLA in healthy donors. Using immunoSEQ multiplex PCR, the repertoire was profiled, and TCRdb retains in-frame clones only, with some absent. The sample yields over 150,000 clones, less than 85% seen once. Material for sequencing was PBMCs. All receptors come from a man between 18 and 35 years old in good health and CMV-seropositive. Each CDR3 is given with its conserved first and last residue. D genes are given only for firm matches. Not all rows give a size; the values are once, few, many and, for expanded clones, a class.

v_gene	abundance	j_gene	d_gene	CDR3aa	CDR3nt
TRBV5-8	.	TRBJ2-3	.	CASSLEGSDTQYF	TGTGCCAGCAGCTTGGAGGGGTCGGATACGCAGTATTTT
TRBV18	.	TRBJ1-4	TRBD1	CASSPRDSEKLFF	TGTGCCAGCTCACCTCGGGACAGTGAAAAACTGTTTTTT
TRBV19	.	TRBJ2-5	.	CASSQEDQETQYF	TGTGCCAGTAGCCAGGAGGATCAAGAGACCCAGTACTTC
TRBV12-5	.	TRBJ1-1	.	CASGLVTGTNTEAFF	TGTGCTAGTGGTTTAGTTACAGGGACGAACACTGAAGCTTTCTTT
TRBV6-6	.	TRBJ1-4	TRBD1	CASRTGVDEKLFF	TGTGCCAGCCGGACAGGGGTGGATGAAAAACTGTTTTTT
TRBV7-2	.	TRBJ1-6	.	CASGDQGYNSPLHF	TGTGCCAGCGGCGACCAGGGTTATAATTCACCCCTCCACTTT
TRBV6-1	.	TRBJ2-3	TRBD2	CASSDRAGDTQYF	TGTGCCAGCAGTGATAGAGCGGGGGATACGCAGTATTTT
TRBV7-9	.	TRBJ1-4	.	CASSEWAPTNEKLFF	TGTGCCAGCAGCGAGTGGGCGCCAACTAATGAAAAACTGTTTTTT
TRBV28	.	TRBJ1-2	.	CASSFRGNYGYTF	TGTGCCAGCAGTTTCAGGGGAAACTATGGCTACACCTTC
TRBV30	few	TRBJ2-2	.	CAWERVGGSDTGELFF	TGTGCCTGGGAGCGAGTCGGGGGATCGGACACCGGGGAGCTGTTTTTT
TRBV2	once	TRBJ2-7	.	CATTRDSLGEQYF	TGTGCCACTACCCGGGACTCCCTTGGCGAGCAGTACTTC
TRBV11-2	.	TRBJ1-4	.	CASSPGGAEKLFF	TGTGCCAGCAGCCCCGGGGGTGCTGAAAAACTGTTTTTT
TRBV6-1	.	TRBJ2-7	.	CASSEGASYEQYF	TGTGCCAGCAGTGAAGGGGCCTCCTACGAGCAGTACTTC
TRBV6-4	.	TRBJ2-3	TRBD2	CASSEAAGGSTDTQYF	TGTGCCAGCAGTGAGGCAGCGGGAGGGAGCACAGATACGCAGTATTTT
TRBV28	.	TRBJ2-7	TRBD1	CASSFPGTGSGEQYF	TGTGCCAGCAGCTTTCCCGGGACAGGGAGCGGGGAGCAGTACTTC
TRBV19	.	TRBJ2-7	TRBD1	CASSIRDRGNEQYF	TGTGCCAGTAGTATCCGGGACAGGGGAAATGAGCAGTACTTC
TRBV28	.	TRBJ1-1	.	CATKEGSAGTEAFF	TGTGCCACCAAGGAGGGGTCGGCGGGCACTGAAGCTTTCTTT
TRBV7-9	few	TRBJ1-1	.	CASTLDTNTEAFF	TGTGCCAGCACCCTAGATACGAACACTGAAGCTTTCTTT
TRBV5-8	once	TRBJ1-5	.	CASSLGQESNQPQHF	TGTGCCAGCAGCTTGGGACAGGAGAGCAATCAGCCCCAGCATTTT
TRBV15	.	TRBJ2-7	.	CATSRDSVGSYEQYF	TGTGCCACCAGCAGAGATTCTGTCGGCTCCTACGAGCAGTACTTC
TRBV28	.	TRBJ2-1	.	CASSSVGLVSYNEQFF	TGTGCCAGCAGTTCCGTCGGACTGGTCTCCTACAATGAGCAGTTCTTC
TRBV5-4	.	TRBJ2-7	.	CASSSLEYEQYF	TGTGCCAGCAGCTCACTAGAATACGAGCAGTACTTC
TRBV6-1	.	TRBJ2-1	TRBD1	CATDRGTYNEQFF	TGTGCCACCGACAGGGGAACCTACAATGAGCAGTTCTTC
TRBV5-1	.	TRBJ2-1	.	CASSSQGSYEQFF	TGCGCCAGCAGCTCTCAGGGGTCCTATGAGCAGTTCTTC
TRBV27	.	TRBJ2-7	TRBD2	CASSLGGSSYEQYF	TGTGCCAGCAGTTTGGGGGGGAGCTCCTACGAGCAGTACTTC
TRBV4-2	.	TRBJ2-3	TRBD2	CASRYWEGRTDTQYF	TGTGCCAGCAGATACTGGGAGGGGCGCACAGATACGCAGTATTTT
TRBV9	.	TRBJ1-1	TRBD1	CASSFRQGAYTEAFF	TGTGCCAGCAGCTTCAGACAGGGCGCTTACACTGAAGCTTTCTTT
TRBV27	.	TRBJ1-1	.	CASSLFGIGEGEAFF	TGTGCCAGCAGTTTATTTGGTATTGGGGAGGGTGAAGCTTTCTTT
TRBV28	.	TRBJ2-1	TRBD2	CASSWASGRGNEQFF	TGTGCCAGCAGTTGGGCTAGCGGGAGGGGCAATGAGCAGTTCTTC
TRBV28	few	TRBJ1-2	.	CASSFDAGAYGYTF	TGTGCCAGCAGTTTCGATGCAGGGGCCTATGGCTACACCTTC
TRBV7-2	.	TRBJ2-1	.	CASSPNGGGYNEQFF	TGTGCCAGCAGCCCGAATGGGGGCGGCTACAATGAGCAGTTCTTC
TRBV7-2	.	TRBJ2-7	TRBD2	CASSFGGGPGEQYF	TGTGCCAGCAGCTTCGGGGGGGGGCCGGGAGAGCAGTACTTC
TRBV5-4	.	TRBJ1-5	.	CASSQGGAGQPQHF	TGTGCCAGCAGCCAAGGAGGGGCTGGGCAGCCCCAGCATTTT
TRBV27	.	TRBJ1-2	.	CASSSARVSANYGYTF	TGTGCCAGCAGTTCGGCCAGGGTCTCAGCTAACTATGGCTACACCTTC
TRBV27	.	TRBJ2-2	TRBD2	CASSEAGENIGELFF	TGTGCCAGCAGCGAAGCGGGAGAGAATATCGGGGAGCTGTTTTTT
TRBV4-1	.	TRBJ2-1	.	CASSQGFFYSSGTNEQFF	TGCGCCAGCAGCCAAGGATTCTTCTACAGCTCTGGGACAAATGAGCAGTTCTTC
TRBV7-6	.	TRBJ1-2	TRBD1	CASSSGQGGSYGYTF	TGTGCCAGCAGCTCTGGACAGGGTGGTAGCTATGGCTACACCTTC
TRBV11-3	once	TRBJ2-7	.	CASSPGGRNYEQYF	TGTGCCAGCAGCCCAGGAGGCAGGAACTACGAGCAGTACTTC
TRBV13	once	TRBJ2-7	TRBD1	CASSFGTEYYEQYF	TGTGCCAGCAGCTTCGGGACAGAATACTACGAGCAGTACTTC
TRBV6-5	.	TRBJ1-2	TRBD1	CASSYTGQLFYGYTF	TGTGCCAGCAGTTACACGGGACAGCTTTTCTATGGCTACACCTTC
TRBV11-2	few	TRBJ1-6	TRBD1	CASSLYGTANSPLHF	TGTGCCAGCAGCTTGTATGGGACAGCAAATTCACCCCTCCACTTT
TRBV27	.	TRBJ2-7	.	CASSLTEEGGYYEQYF	TGTGCCAGCAGTTTAACGGAGGAGGGTGGGTACTACGAGCAGTACTTC